This T cell receptor (beta chain) derives from a study of identical twins. Findings of the study overall: Excess sharing between twins was weaker in beta out-of-frame sequences.

The sample holds a few counts of this clonotype. The target antigen is unknown. Carrying unique molecular identifiers, the cDNA also gained a universal primer site through template switching. MiXCR, run by TCRdb on the 5' RACE reads, gives a single entry per CDR3 protein. The table includes some 1,600,000 distinct CDR3 sequences, roughly 35% detected once. The V gene's germline CDR1 is MDHEN and CDR2 SYDVKM. The ends lost 7 bases at V and 4 bases at J; junction bases unmatched: 14. This CDR3 is built from 16 residues. The chain uses TRBV28 and TRBJ1-2; 8 bases are shared with TRBD1. The sample comprised cord blood. This TCR was sampled from a newborn girl in good health. The CDR3 DNA is TGTGCCAGCACCATAAACACAGGGGGGCCACCCTATGGCTACACCTTC. It encodes CASTINTGGPPYGYTF.